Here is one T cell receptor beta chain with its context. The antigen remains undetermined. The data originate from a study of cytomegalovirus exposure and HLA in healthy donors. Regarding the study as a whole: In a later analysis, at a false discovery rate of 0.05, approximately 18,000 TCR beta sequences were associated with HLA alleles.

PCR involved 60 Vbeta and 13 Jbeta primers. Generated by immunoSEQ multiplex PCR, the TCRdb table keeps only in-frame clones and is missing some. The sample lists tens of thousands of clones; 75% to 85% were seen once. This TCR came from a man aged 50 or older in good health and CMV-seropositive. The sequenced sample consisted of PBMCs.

The CDR3 nucleotides are TGTGCCAGTAGTACGGGACAGACAGCGAACACCGGGGAGCTGTTTTTT. Residues: CASSTGQTANTGELFF. The chain recombines TRBV19 with TRBJ2-2, with 7 bases matching TRBD1. V gave up 4 bases and J gave up 0 bases; unmatched junction bases: 5. Germline loops: CDR1 LNHDA, CDR2 SQIVND (reference sequence). The CDR3 spans 16 residues.